This entry lists 6 T cell receptor beta chains sequenced from one sample in a study of T-cell memory formation after mild COVID-19. TCRdb ran MiXCR on the 5' RACE reads and lists one entry per CDR3 protein. The top ten hold 4% to 6% of the sample, which has about 130,000 distinct CDR3 sequences, over 15% seen once. Sequencing input: PBMCs or a T cell subset sorted from them (not recorded which). The receptors were gathered from a man younger than 35 who had mild COVID-19 (a few samples of this study predate the infection). Cell type and time point are not known.

This clonotype was recorded a few times. The V call is TRBV7-2, the J call TRBJ2-2, with D unclear. The CDR3 is made up of 15 amino acids. Looked up from germline, CDR1 is SGHTA and CDR2 is FQGNSA. Trimming took 3 bases from V and 0 from J, leaving 8 bases between them. The CDR3 DNA follows: TGTGCCAGCAGCTTTCGAGACACGAACACCGGGGAGCTGTTTTTT. It specifies CASSFRDTNTGELFF.

The chain couples TRBV20-1 to TRBJ2-3, with 9 bases lining up with TRBD2. CDR1 is DFQATT and CDR2 is SNEGSKA in the germline V gene (reference sequence). V was pared by 2 bases and J by 3 bases, with 6 bases of the junction left unmatched. This CDR3 contains 15 residues. In DNA form, the CDR3 reads TGCAGTGCTAGAACGGGGCTAGCGGGGACAGATACGCAGTATTTT. Translating gives CSARTGLAGTDTQYF.

The chain joins TRBV2 to TRBJ2-3, with 10 bases lining up with TRBD1. The V gene's germline CDR1 is SNHLY and CDR2 FYNNEI. The CDR3 is 14 residues long. Trimming took 4 bases from V and 6 from J; bases not matched to a gene: 4. This CDR3 is CASSAGQGRDTQYF. The CDR3 bases are TGTGCCAGCAGTGCGGGACAGGGGAGGGATACGCAGTATTTT.

This clonotype was seen ten or more times. The chain combines TRBV25-1 with TRBJ2-3; tentative D call: TRBD1 (6 bases). Trimming removed 1 base at V and 4 bases at J, with 15 bases between. In germline, CDR1 is MGHDK, CDR2 SYGVNS. The CDR3 loop spans 16 amino acids. CDR3 DNA sequence: TGTGCCAGCAGTGAATCCCCCGGGCAGGGGTCAGATACGCAGTATTTT. Its protein is CASSESPGQGSDTQYF.

V is TRBV28 and J is TRBJ1-2; D is ambiguous. CDR1 and CDR2 (germline): MDHEN, SYDVKM. The V end lost 10 bases, the J end lost 3 bases, and 15 bases lay between the germline ends. This CDR3 region has 13 residues. DNA for the CDR3: TGTGCCACCCATACCACGGGAGACTATGGCTACACCTTC. It translates to CATHTTGDYGYTF.

This clonotype has only a few counts. V and J are TRBV5-1 and TRBJ2-7; 8 bases fit TRBD2. CDR3 length: 15 amino acids. Germline V gene lookup returns CDR1 SGHRS and CDR2 YFSETQ. Trimming at V came to 5 bases and at J to 5 bases, leaving 12 bases not matched to a gene. CDR3 in amino acids: CASSVGAGGRDEQYF. As DNA, the CDR3 is TGCGCCAGCAGTGTCGGTGCGGGGGGCCGGGACGAGCAGTACTTC. Drawing the rest from reference TRBV5-1 and TRBJ2-7, the complete variable domain is KAGVTQTPRYLIKTRGQQVTLSCSPISGHRSVSWYQQTPGQGLQFLFEYFSETQRNKGNFPGRFSGRQFSNSRSEMNVSTLELGDSALYLCASSVGAGGRDEQYFGPGTRLTVT.